The text below deals with one T cell receptor (beta chain). Its antigen is unknown. Germline V gives CDR1 DFQATT, CDR2 SNEGSKA (reference sequence). V was clipped by 2 bases and J by 0 bases; unmatched bases: 3. The CDR3 has 16 amino acids. The sample originates from a study of response to subunit inactivated influenza vaccine. TCRdb reprocessed the RT-PCR reads via MiXCR and lists one record per CDR3 protein. This sample has 550,000 to 800,000 distinct CDR3 sequences, with around 13% found just once. Findings of the study overall: Researchers suggested that each seasonal influenza vaccination recruits few new T cells.

This sample comprised PBMCs from blood, obtained about 14 days before vaccination. V usage is TRBV20-1 and J usage is TRBJ1-4, with TRBD1 matching 10 bases. The sequence was collected from a man between 45 and 60 years old who received an inactivated influenza vaccine. The CDR3 region is CSARIGQGATNEKLFF. The CDR3 bases are TGCAGTGCTAGAATAGGACAGGGGGCAACTAATGAAAAACTGTTTTTT.